This entry lists 32 T cell receptor beta chains sequenced from one sample in a study of blood T cell repertoires in COVID-19. Here immunoSEQ multiplex PCR was the method, and the copy in TCRdb shows in-frame clones only, minus some. The sample lists under 100,000 clones; approximately 90% were seen once. Material for sequencing was peripheral blood. These receptor sequences come from a man younger than 40 with acute or convalescent COVID-19.

The chain couples TRBV6-2 or TRBV6-3 to TRBJ1-6; 7 nucleotides match TRBD1. CDR3 length equals 13 residues. CDR1 and CDR2 (germline): MNHEY, SVGEGT. After removal of 6 bases from V and 13 bases from J, the junction contained 9 bases not matched to a gene. CDR3 region: CASSGTAYDPLHF. CDR3 nucleotides: TGTGCCAGCAGCGGGACAGCGTATGACCCCCTCCACTTT.

CDR3: CASSPSGRDNEKLFF. CDR3 nucleotide sequence: TGTGCCAGCTCACCCTCCGGACGGGATAATGAAAAACTGTTTTTT. This chain links TRBV18 with TRBJ1-4, with D unclear. CDR1 and CDR2 (germline): KGHSH, LQKENI. The V and J ends lost 3 bases and 4 bases respectively, with 12 bases between them. This CDR3 has 15 residues.

The gene calls are TRBV11-3 and TRBJ2-2; no reliable D call. CDR1 is SGHNT and CDR2 is YENEEA in the germline V gene. The length of the CDR3 is 16 residues. V was cut by 0 bases and J by 7 bases, with 15 bases left in between. The DNA of the CDR3 is TGTGCCAGCAGCTTAGAATCAGGCAGGTTAGGCGGGGAGCTGTTTTTT. It specifies CASSLESGRLGGELFF. Variable domain in full (rest from reference TRBV11-3 and TRBJ2-2): EAGVVQSPRYKIIEKKQPVAFWCNPISGHNTLYWYLQNLGQGPELLIRYENEEAVDDSQLPKDRFSAERLKGVDSTLKIQPAELGDSAVYLCASSLESGRLGGELFFGEGSRLTVL.

This chain's CDR3 is CSVTNHPEQFF. The CDR3 coding sequence is TGCAGTGTGACTAACCATCCAGAGCAGTTCTTC. The chain combines TRBV20-1 with TRBJ2-1; the D gene is possibly TRBD2 (5 bases). Germline CDR1 reads DFQATT; CDR2 reads SNEGSKA (reference sequence). The V end was cut by 7 bases, the J end by 10 bases, with 14 bases between. This CDR3 is 11 amino acids long.

The genes are TRBV6-4 and TRBJ1-5; D is undetermined. Germline values: CDR1 MRHNA, CDR2 SNTAGT. There are 16 residues in the CDR3. With 3 bases removed from V and 0 bases from J, the gap between germline ends came to 12 bases. CDR3: CASSEYYCYSNQPQHF. The CDR3 DNA sequence: TGTGCCAGCAGTGAGTATTATTGCTATAGCAATCAGCCCCAGCATTTT.

The chain has TRBV27 and TRBJ1-1; 8 bases line up with TRBD1. Germline V gene sequence: CDR1 MNHEY, CDR2 SMNVEV (reference sequence). CDR3 length: 16 residues. J lost 7 bases, V lost 0 bases, and 10 bases had no gene match. The CDR3 coding sequence is TGTGCCAGCAGTTTATCGCCCCGGACAGGGCGGGGTGAAGCTTTCTTT. Protein: CASSLSPRTGRGEAFF.

The CDR3 DNA is TGTGCCAGCTCACTGATAGCGGGTCGAGGGGACGAGCAGTACTTC. This encodes CASSLIAGRGDEQYF. J is TRBJ2-7 and V is TRBV18, with 7 nucleotides matching TRBD2. Germline CDR1 reads KGHSH; CDR2 reads LQKENI. The CDR3 extends over 15 amino acids. J lost 5 bases, V lost 4 bases, and 11 bases had no gene match.

The CDR3 DNA follows: TGTGCCAGCAGTTTTGTACAGGAGTACACTGAAGCTTTCTTT. Its translation is CASSFVQEYTEAFF. This chain uses TRBV28 with TRBJ1-1; possibly TRBD1 for D (5 bases). This CDR3 spans 14 amino acids. V dropped 3 bases and J dropped 3 bases, with 11 bases sitting between them. CDR1 MDHEN and CDR2 SYDVKM come from the germline V gene.

This sequence joins TRBV3-1 (or the pseudogene TRBV3-2) and TRBJ2-1, with TRBD2 matching over 11 bases. V lost 5 bases, J lost 3 bases, and 3 bases stayed unmatched. CDR1 LGHDT and CDR2 YNNKEL come from the germline V gene (reference sequence). This CDR3 contains 15 residues. CDR3 coding DNA: TGTGCCAGCAGCTTGACTAGCGGGATCTACAATGAGCAGTTCTTC. This translates into CASSLTSGIYNEQFF.

CDR3 in DNA: TGTGCCAGCAGTTTGCTACAGGCGCCCCAGCATTTT. Encoded protein: CASSLLQAPQHF. The V call is TRBV28, the J call TRBJ1-5; a possible D gene is TRBD1 (5 bases). The V end was cut by 3 bases, the J end by 9 bases, with 9 bases between. The CDR3 runs 12 residues. Germline V gene lookup returns CDR1 MDHEN and CDR2 SYDVKM.

The chain combines TRBV5-1 with TRBJ1-1, with unresolved D. Germline V gene data show CDR1 as SGHRS and CDR2 as YFSETQ. With 3 bases removed from V and 1 base from J, the gap between germline ends came to 10 bases. The CDR3 extends over 14 amino acids. The CDR3, as DNA: TGCGCCAGCAGCTATGAGGGCCGGAACACTGAAGCTTTCTTT. This translates into CASSYEGRNTEAFF.

The chain joins TRBV4-1 to TRBJ2-5, with TRBD2 matching over 8 bases. The J segment lost 2 bases and the V segment lost 0 bases, leaving 2 bases of the junction unmatched. Looked up from germline, CDR1 is MGHRA and CDR2 is YSYEKL. This CDR3 contains 15 residues. The CDR3 region is CASSQETSAQETQYF. The CDR3 DNA sequence: TGCGCCAGCAGCCAAGAGACTAGCGCGCAAGAGACCCAGTACTTC.

This chain uses TRBV5-4 with TRBJ1-1; D unresolved. Germline loops: CDR1 SGHNT, CDR2 YYREEE (reference sequence). V lost 3 bases and J 3 bases, leaving 12 bases between the germline ends. The CDR3 length is 14 residues. This CDR3 is CASSWQLVDTEAFF. The CDR3 DNA follows: TGTGCCAGCAGCTGGCAATTGGTGGACACTGAAGCTTTCTTT.

The CDR3 nucleotides are TGTGCCAGCAGCCAAGATCGAGGGACTAGTTTACTCGAGCAGTACTTC. Encoded protein: CASSQDRGTSLLEQYF. The chain has TRBV3-1 (or the pseudogene TRBV3-2) and TRBJ2-7, with 8 bases matching TRBD2. V was clipped by 0 bases and J by 6 bases; unmatched bases: 10. The CDR3 spans 16 residues. Germline CDR1 is LGHDT and CDR2 is YNNKEL (reference sequence).

This chain links TRBV7-2 with TRBJ2-3, with D perhaps TRBD2 (6 bases). The CDR3 runs 14 residues. V was pared by 6 bases and J by 1 base, with 11 bases between. CDR1 is SGHTA and CDR2 is FQGNSA in the germline V gene. This chain's CDR3 is CASSPASGTDTQYF. The CDR3 bases are TGTGCCAGCAGTCCAGCTAGCGGCACAGATACGCAGTATTTT. Full variable domain (remainder filled in from reference TRBV7-2 and TRBJ2-3): GAGVSQSPSNKVTEKGKDVELRCDPISGHTALYWYRQSLGQGLEFLIYFQGNSAPDKSGLPSDRFSAERTGGSVSTLTIQRTQQEDSAVYLCASSPASGTDTQYFGPGTRLTVL.

Here the CDR3 DNA reads TGTGCCAGCAGTTTATTTCGTGGCTACACCTTC. It yields the protein CASSLFRGYTF. The chain is built from TRBV12-3 or TRBV12-4 and TRBJ1-2; D remains ambiguous. The CDR3 is 11 residues long. V gave up 2 bases and J gave up 7 bases, with 5 bases separating them.

The chain uses TRBV3-1 (or the pseudogene TRBV3-2) and TRBJ2-7; 11 bases are a match to TRBD2. V was clipped by 4 bases and J by 4 bases; unmatched bases: 9. The CDR3 covers 16 residues. Germline V gives CDR1 LGHDT, CDR2 YNNKEL (reference sequence). CDR3 coding DNA: TGTGCCAGCAGCCTAAGCTCGGGACTAGCGGTTTACGAGCAGTACTTC. Its translation is CASSLSSGLAVYEQYF.

This clone has a handful of counts. In DNA, the CDR3 is TGTGCCAGCAGCGTAAGTGAGGGCGGTTCCCCAGAGACCCAGTACTTC. Amino acid sequence: CASSVSEGGSPETQYF. The chain links TRBV9 to TRBJ2-5, with D possibly TRBD2 on 5 matching bases. This CDR3 has 16 amino acids. The germline V gene encodes CDR1 SGDLS and CDR2 YYNGEE. Trimming removed 1 base from V and 4 bases from J, with 17 bases in between.

The V gene is TRBV6-5, the J gene TRBJ2-3, with 9 bases matching TRBD1. CDR3 size: 14 residues. In germline, CDR1 is MNHEY, CDR2 SVGAGI. With 6 bases clipped from V and 2 bases from J, the junction kept 3 bases outside the gene matches. CDR3 residues: CASRTGGPTDTQYF. The CDR3, as DNA: TGTGCCAGCAGGACAGGGGGACCCACAGATACGCAGTATTTT.

The rearrangement uses TRBV11-2 and TRBJ2-7; no reliable D call. Trimming shortened V by 2 bases and J by 6 bases, and 11 bases separated the two germline ends. CDR3 length: 13 residues. CDR1 and CDR2 (germline): SGHAT, FQNNGV. This CDR3 reads CASSLSRNGEQYF. The CDR3 region has the DNA TGTGCCAGCAGCTTATCCAGAAATGGCGAGCAGTACTTC.

This chain uses TRBV2 with TRBJ1-3, with D uncertain. Germline lookup yields CDR1 SNHLY and CDR2 FYNNEI. The V gene lost 7 bases and the J gene lost 2 bases, with 18 bases spanning the gap. This CDR3 spans 16 amino acids. The DNA for the CDR3 is TGTGCCAGCAAGCAAAGCCCGGTTACGGCTGGAAACACCATATATTTT. Translation gives CASKQSPVTAGNTIYF. Full variable domain (remainder filled in from reference TRBV2 and TRBJ1-3): EPEVTQTPSHQVTQMGQEVILRCVPISNHLYFYWYRQILGQKVEFLVSFYNNEISEKSEIFDDQFSVERPDGSNFTLKIRSTKLEDSAMYFCASKQSPVTAGNTIYFGEGSWLTVV.

This sequence joins TRBV7-9 and TRBJ2-1; 12 bases align to TRBD2. The V and J ends lost 0 bases and 16 bases, in that order; junction bases with no gene match: 7. Germline values: CDR1 SEHNR, CDR2 FQNEAQ (reference sequence). The CDR3 consists of 14 residues. DNA for the CDR3: TGTGCCAGCAGCTTAGCGAGTACTAGCGGGAGGTTATTCTTC. Translation gives CASSLASTSGRLFF.

The rearrangement uses TRBV7-8 and TRBJ2-5; D possibly corresponds to TRBD2 (6 bases). V gave up 0 bases and J gave up 5 bases, with 10 bases separating them. Germline V gene lookup returns CDR1 SGHVS and CDR2 FQNEAQ. The CDR3 has 14 amino acids. CDR3 in DNA: TGTGCCAGCAGCTTAGCGGGAGGATGGGAGACCCAGTACTTC. Translating gives CASSLAGGWETQYF.

CDR3 nucleotide sequence: TGTGCCAGCAGCGGAACGACAGGGGATATCTACTTC. Its protein is CASSGTTGDIYF. This chain joins TRBV6-5 and TRBJ2-4; 8 positions agree with TRBD1. This CDR3 spans 12 amino acids. V lost 6 bases to trimming and J lost 16 bases; unmatched junction nucleotides: 11. Germline V gene lookup returns CDR1 MNHEY and CDR2 SVGAGI.

V gene TRBV6-5 combines with J gene TRBJ1-4, with 7 positions matching TRBD1. The V gene end was trimmed by 4 bases and the J gene end by 10 bases; junction bases not matched to a gene: 9. Germline loops: CDR1 MNHEY, CDR2 SVGAGI. CDR3 length equals 14 residues. The DNA for the CDR3 is TGTGCCAGCAGTTTGGACAGGTTCCCCCGAAAACTGTTTTTT. It codes for CASSLDRFPRKLFF.

V gene TRBV12-3 or TRBV12-4 combines with J gene TRBJ2-1; the D is unclear. The CDR3 spans 11 residues. Trimming took off 3 bases at V and 9 bases at J, with 6 bases between the two ends. The CDR3 DNA follows: TGTGCCAGCAGTTTTACCAGTGAGCAGTTCTTC. The encoded protein is CASSFTSEQFF.

This chain links TRBV6-5 with TRBJ2-1; D remains ambiguous. With 6 bases removed from V and 5 bases from J, the gap between germline ends came to 11 bases. There are 13 residues in the CDR3. Germline CDR1 MNHEY, CDR2 SVGAGI. The CDR3 bases are TGTGCCAGCAGCCCCAATCTACACAATGAGCAGTTCTTC. Protein: CASSPNLHNEQFF.

This chain connects TRBV28 to TRBJ2-1, with TRBD2 matching 8 bases. CDR3 length: 16 residues. Germline values: CDR1 MDHEN, CDR2 SYDVKM. V gave up 7 bases and J gave up 5 bases; unmatched junction bases: 13. This CDR3 reads CASTVGGTRSNNEQFF. Here the CDR3 DNA reads TGTGCCAGCACCGTCGGGGGGACTAGGTCGAACAATGAGCAGTTCTTC.

The V call is TRBV2, the J call TRBJ2-7, with a possible D match to TRBD1 (5 bases). From germline, CDR1 is SNHLY and CDR2 FYNNEI. The germline V and J ends were trimmed by 2 bases and 2 bases, with 10 bases remaining between them. CDR3 length: 14 residues. CDR3 DNA sequence: TGTGCCAGCAGTGAACAGGGCCAAACCTACGAGCAGTACTTC. Its protein product is CASSEQGQTYEQYF.

The genes are TRBV29-1 and TRBJ2-3; D is possibly TRBD1 (5 bases). CDR1 is SQVTM and CDR2 is ANQGSEA in the germline V gene. CDR3 length: 15 residues. Trimming pared 1 base from V and 4 bases from J, leaving 15 bases between. CDR3 residues: CSVEGGPGYSDTQYF. CDR3 in DNA: TGCAGCGTTGAAGGGGGTCCAGGGTACTCAGATACGCAGTATTTT.

This rearrangement joins TRBV6-1 to TRBJ1-5, with TRBD1 identical over 11 bases. Germline lookup yields CDR1 MNHNS and CDR2 SASEGT. This CDR3 contains 16 residues. V shed 3 bases and J 3 bases; nucleotides not matched to a gene: 4. The CDR3, as DNA: TGTGCCAGCAGTGACTGGACAGGGGGCCTCAATCAGCCCCAGCATTTT. Translating it yields CASSDWTGGLNQPQHF.

The chain combines TRBV18 with TRBJ2-7; D may be TRBD1 (5 bases). The ends were cut back, 6 bases at V and 2 bases at J, with 14 bases in the middle. Germline values: CDR1 KGHSH, CDR2 LQKENI. CDR3 size: 14 residues. CDR3 nucleotides: TGTGCCAGCTCCCCTAGTCAGGGTGCCTACGAGCAGTACTTC. Its protein product is CASSPSQGAYEQYF.